This entry lists 7 T cell receptor beta chains sequenced from one sample in a study of blood T cell repertoires in COVID-19. The protocol was immunoSEQ multiplex PCR, while the TCRdb copy is restricted to in-frame clones and leaves out a portion. The table includes about 350,000 clones, approximately 90% detected once. Sequenced material: peripheral blood. The receptors originated from a woman younger than 35 who had recovered from COVID-19.

This clone occurred once. This chain connects TRBV29-1 to TRBJ2-5; 9 nucleotides agree with TRBD1. Germline V lookup: CDR1 SQVTM, CDR2 ANQGSEA. V dropped 2 bases and J dropped 4; count of bases not matched to a gene: 11. CDR3 length equals 16 residues. This CDR3 is CSVERGTGGLGETQYF. CDR3 in DNA: TGCAGCGTTGAAAGAGGTACAGGGGGCCTAGGAGAGACCCAGTACTTC.

In this sample, this clone turned up a few times. The genes are TRBV9 and TRBJ2-1; maybe TRBD2 (6 bases). The CDR3 contains 17 residues. The V gene's germline CDR1 is SGDLS and CDR2 YYNGEE. V lost 3 bases and J lost 0, with 16 bases in between. The CDR3 DNA reads as TGTGCCAGCAGCGCGGGAAGTAGCGGCTACTCCTACAATGAGCAGTTCTTC. It specifies CASSAGSSGYSYNEQFF.

This chain connects TRBV18 to TRBJ2-1; perhaps TRBD1 as D (7 bases). In germline, CDR1 is KGHSH, CDR2 LQKENI. The germline V and J ends were trimmed by 6 bases and 4 bases, with 16 bases remaining between them. CDR3 size: 15 residues. The CDR3 sequence: CASSATGAGYNEQFF. The CDR3 nucleotides read TGTGCCAGCTCGGCAACAGGGGCGGGGTACAATGAGCAGTTCTTC.

A few counts support this clone. This chain links TRBV7-9 with TRBJ1-2; TRBD1 might be the D (6 bases). The germline gives CDR1 SEHNR, CDR2 FQNEAQ (reference sequence). The V end lost 5 bases, the J end lost 2 bases, and 9 bases lay between the germline ends. There are 13 residues in the CDR3. Here the CDR3 reads CASSRGQNYGYTF. Here the CDR3 DNA reads TGTGCCAGCAGCCGCGGACAGAACTATGGCTACACCTTC.

This clone showed up just once. CDR3: CAARVGYTDTQYF. CDR3 bases: TGTGCCGCGAGGGTAGGCTACACAGATACGCAGTATTTT. The chain uses TRBV30 and TRBJ2-3; TRBD2 is a possible D gene (5 bases). This CDR3 comprises 13 residues. The V gene's germline CDR1 is GTSNPN and CDR2 SVGIG (reference sequence). The germline V and J ends were trimmed by 8 bases and 2 bases, with 14 bases remaining between them.

The chain couples TRBV9 to TRBJ2-5; D is perhaps TRBD2 (5 bases). Trimming cost V 0 bases and J 4 bases, with 19 bases left between them. The germline gives CDR1 SGDLS, CDR2 YYNGEE. This CDR3 is built from 17 residues. The CDR3, as DNA: TGTGCCAGCAGCGTAGCTACCCGAATGGACTCAAGAGAGACCCAGTACTTC. This encodes CASSVATRMDSRETQYF.

Written as DNA, the CDR3 is TGTGCCAGCAGCCGCACCGGGGGGGACTCGAGGTTTATGTATGAGCAGTTCTTC. Translating gives CASSRTGGDSRFMYEQFF. V gene TRBV14 combines with J gene TRBJ2-1; 8 nucleotides match TRBD2. The CDR3 consists of 18 residues. Germline CDR1 is SGHDN and CDR2 is FVKESK. J was trimmed by 8 bases and V by 4 bases; bases with no gene match: 19. Together with reference TRBV14 and TRBJ2-1, the CDR3 gives the full variable domain: EAGVTQFPSHSVIEKGQTVTLRCDPISGHDNLYWYRRVMGKEIKFLLHFVKESKQDESGMPNNRFLAERTGGTYSTLKVQPAELEDSGVYFCASSRTGGDSRFMYEQFFGPGTRLTVL.